The 30 T cell receptor beta chains reported below all come from one sample, sequenced in a study of Graves' ophthalmopathy and Graves' hyperthyroidism. For repertoire sequencing, the TCR beta CDR3 regions were amplified from RNA transcripts. The authors performed first-round RT-PCR with HTBI primers and then a second-round multiplex PCR. TCRdb reprocessed the multiplex PCR reads with MiXCR, giving one entry per CDR3 protein. The table has 200,000 to 250,000 distinct CDR3 sequences, about 32% seen once; the top ten hold around 9.8%. Sequenced material: peripheral blood. Source of these receptors: a man aged 45-65 years with Graves' ophthalmopathy.

This clonotype was found many times. V usage is TRBV24-1 and J usage is TRBJ1-1, with 7 bases that match TRBD1. This CDR3 contains 16 residues. V shed 2 bases, J shed 0 bases, and the junction held 5 bases outside the gene matches. CDR1 and CDR2 (germline): KGHDR, SFDVKD. CDR3 nucleotide sequence: TGTGCCACCAGTGATTCGGGGACAGCCTTGAACACTGAAGCTTTCTTT. Its protein is CATSDSGTALNTEAFF.

There are many counts of this clonotype. The chain combines TRBV28 with TRBJ1-3; the D gene is possibly TRBD1 (5 bases). The CDR3 runs 15 residues. Trimming left V 6 bases short and J 0 bases short, with 12 bases between. Per germline, CDR1 MDHEN and CDR2 SYDVKM. CDR3 in amino acids: CASSGGAFSGNTIYF. The CDR3 DNA is TGTGCCAGCAGCGGAGGGGCCTTCTCTGGAAACACCATATATTTT.

In this sample, this clonotype turned up many times. The chain links TRBV6-2 or TRBV6-3 to TRBJ1-1, with unresolved D. CDR1 MNHEY and CDR2 SVGEGT come from the germline V gene. The CDR3 sequence is 14 residues long. The V end lost 2 bases, the J end lost 0 bases, and 7 bases lay between the germline ends. CDR3 bases: TGTGCCAGCAGTTACGTGAACATGAACACTGAAGCTTTCTTT. This sequence encodes CASSYVNMNTEAFF.

This clonotype was seen many times. The chain uses TRBV6-5 and TRBJ2-5; the D gene is possibly TRBD2 (7 bases). The CDR3 extends over 16 amino acids. V lost 5 bases to trimming and J lost 4 bases, with 20 bases between them. Germline-derived CDR1 and CDR2 are MNHEY and SVGAGI. CDR3 DNA: TGTGCCAGCAGTAGGGCTTTGGGGGGAGGGGGAGAGACCCAGTACTTC. It specifies CASSRALGGGGETQYF.

This clonotype was seen at least ten times. V gene TRBV7-9 combines with J gene TRBJ2-5, with D possibly TRBD1 on 6 matching bases. This CDR3 has 13 residues. The germline V and J ends were trimmed by 7 bases and 5 bases, with 14 bases remaining between them. CDR1 is SEHNR, CDR2 FQNEAQ, per germline (reference sequence). CDR3 residues: CASMDSIRETQYF. The CDR3 coding sequence is TGTGCCAGCATGGACAGCATCCGGGAGACCCAGTACTTC.

J is TRBJ2-4 and V is TRBV30, with D unresolved. Deletions cut 4 bases from V and 15 bases from J, with 25 bases between. The CDR3 totals 14 residues. CDR1 is GTSNPN and CDR2 is SVGIG in the germline V gene (reference sequence). CDR3 amino acids: CAWTSLSSTGKGYF. In DNA, the CDR3 is TGTGCCTGGACCTCTCTGTCATCGACCGGCAAAGGGTACTTC.

The chain links TRBV6-1 to TRBJ2-2; the D gene is possibly TRBD1 (6 bases). Germline-derived CDR1 and CDR2 are MNHNS and SASEGT. Trimming took off 5 bases at V and 0 bases at J, with 10 bases between the two ends. The CDR3 covers 15 residues. Here the CDR3 DNA reads TGTGCCAGCAGTCCCGGACAGCCGAACACCGGGGAGCTGTTTTTT. This encodes CASSPGQPNTGELFF.

This clonotype was seen ten or more times. The J gene is TRBJ1-2, the V gene TRBV7-2, with 9 bases that match TRBD1. The CDR3 has 14 amino acids. V was pared by 5 bases and J by 10 bases, with 11 bases of the junction left unmatched. Germline V CDR1 and CDR2: SGHTA, FQGNSA. DNA for the CDR3: TGTGCCAGCAGCCCCCAGGGACAGGGATCGGACTACACCTTC. As protein: CASSPQGQGSDYTF.

As concerns this clonotype: Given a much more abundant clone one base away, this may be a read error. This chain links TRBV6-1 with TRBJ2-2, with TRBD2 identical over 9 bases. Germline V gene sequence: CDR1 MNHNS, CDR2 SASEGT. This CDR3 region has 15 residues. After removal of 5 bases from V and 3 bases from J, the junction contained 4 bases not matched to a gene. CDR3 sequence (DNA): TGTGCCAGCAGTCCGCGGGGGGGGGACACCGGGGAGCTGTTTTTT. It translates to CASSPRGGDTGELFF.

A note on this clonotype: One end of the junction is discordant with germline, which a read error may explain. The gene calls are TRBV27 and TRBJ1-1; unclear D gene. Germline-derived CDR1 and CDR2 are MNHEY and SMNVEV (reference sequence). This CDR3 is 14 amino acids long. CDR3 residues: CASSFAGPNTEALF. The CDR3 nucleotides are TGTGCCAGCAGTTTTGCAGGCCCAAACACTGAAGCTCTCTTT.

This clonotype was recorded at least ten times. The chain combines TRBV7-3 with TRBJ2-5, with D possibly called TRBD1 or TRBD2 (5 bases each). The V and J ends lost 5 bases and 5 bases respectively, with 15 bases between them. Germline V gene lookup returns CDR1 SGHTA and CDR2 FQGTGA. This CDR3 comprises 14 residues. The CDR3 spells CASSTGLPGETQYF. The CDR3 coding sequence is TGTGCCAGCAGCACCGGACTCCCAGGGGAGACCCAGTACTTC.

In this sample, this clonotype turned up many times. This chain links TRBV10-2 with TRBJ1-5; D is possibly TRBD1 (5 bases). The length of the CDR3 is 13 residues. CDR1 is WSHSY, CDR2 SAAADI, per germline. V was trimmed by 2 bases and J by 6 bases, leaving 8 bases between them. DNA for the CDR3: TGCGCCAGCAGTGAGCAGGGTCGTCAGCCCCAGCATTTT. Protein sequence: CASSEQGRQPQHF.

The gene calls are TRBV6-5 and TRBJ1-2; no clear D gene. V lost 2 bases and J lost 6, with 13 bases in between. This CDR3 spans 14 amino acids. Germline-derived CDR1 and CDR2 are MNHEY and SVGAGI. CDR3 in DNA: TGTGCCAGCAGTTACACCGCCGGGCAGGATGGCTACACCTTC. Protein product: CASSYTAGQDGYTF.

The chain carries TRBV12-3 or TRBV12-4 and TRBJ1-2; D is undetermined. Trimming cost V 3 bases and J 2 bases, with 7 bases left between them. The CDR3 contains 13 residues. In DNA, the CDR3 is TGTGCCAGCAGTTTCGCTGTAAACTATGGCTACACCTTC. The encoded protein is CASSFAVNYGYTF.

This clonotype has ten or more counts. The chain combines TRBV6-1 with TRBJ2-7, with D hard to call. V shed 0 bases and J shed 4 bases, with 7 bases lying between them. The CDR3 consists of 13 residues. The germline V gene has CDR1 MNHNS and CDR2 SASEGT. CDR3 sequence: CASSEAGEYEQYF. As DNA, the CDR3 is TGTGCCAGCAGTGAAGCGGGCGAGTACGAGCAGTACTTC.

This clonotype was recorded at least ten times. V and J are TRBV7-3 and TRBJ2-5; the D is unclear. Trimming removed 5 bases from V and 0 bases from J, with 7 bases in between. The CDR3 length is 13 residues. Germline V CDR1 and CDR2: SGHTA, FQGTGA. The CDR3 sequence is CASSNDNQETQYF. CDR3 in DNA: TGTGCCAGCAGCAACGACAACCAAGAGACCCAGTACTTC.

CDR3 loop: CASSPGTGSNQPQHF. The CDR3 coding sequence is TGTGCCAGCAGCCCCGGGACAGGAAGCAATCAGCCCCAGCATTTT. V gene TRBV2 combines with J gene TRBJ1-5; 8 bases fit TRBD1. The trim removed 6 bases at V and 1 base at J, leaving 5 bases unmatched. This CDR3 is built from 15 residues. Germline lookup yields CDR1 SNHLY and CDR2 FYNNEI. The full variable domain, with the rest looked up from reference TRBV2 and TRBJ1-5, is EPEVTQTPSHQVTQMGQEVILRCVPISNHLYFYWYRQILGQKVEFLVSFYNNEISEKSEIFDDQFSVERPDGSNFTLKIRSTKLEDSAMYFCASSPGTGSNQPQHFGDGTRLSIL.

In this sample, this clonotype turned up many times. The rearrangement uses TRBV28 and TRBJ1-5, with no clear D. CDR3 length: 13 amino acids. The germline V gene encodes CDR1 MDHEN and CDR2 SYDVKM. Trimming cost V 2 bases and J 3 bases, with 5 bases left between them. The CDR3 spells CASSLGYNQPQHF. The CDR3 DNA reads as TGTGCCAGCAGTTTAGGGTACAATCAGCCCCAGCATTTT.

This clonotype appeared many times. V is TRBV28 and J is TRBJ2-7; TRBD2 matches at 10 bases. After removal of 7 bases from V and 8 bases from J, the junction contained 8 bases not matched to a gene. This CDR3 is 13 amino acids long. Germline CDR1 is MDHEN and CDR2 is SYDVKM. CDR3 amino acids: CASTESSGRKQYF. DNA of the CDR3: TGTGCCAGCACGGAGAGTAGCGGGAGGAAGCAGTACTTC.

This clonotype appeared many times. V and J are TRBV2 and TRBJ2-3; D not certain. The CDR3 length is 15 residues. V lost 2 bases and J lost 2, with 11 bases in between. Germline-derived CDR1 and CDR2 are SNHLY and FYNNEI. The CDR3 loop is CASSEQATNTDTQYF. The CDR3 DNA reads as TGTGCCAGCAGTGAACAGGCTACAAACACAGATACGCAGTATTTT.

This chain joins TRBV12-3 or TRBV12-4 and TRBJ1-3; the D is unclear. The CDR3 consists of 13 residues. The ends were cut back, 4 bases at V and 6 bases at J, with 10 bases in the middle. The CDR3 protein is CASSYRMENTIYF. CDR3 DNA sequence: TGTGCCAGCAGTTATAGGATGGAAAACACCATATATTTT.

This clonotype has a count of ten or more. The genes are TRBV6-2 or TRBV6-3 and TRBJ2-5; tentative D call: TRBD1 (6 bases). Trimming stripped 2 bases from V and 0 bases from J, with 16 bases between. Germline V gives CDR1 MNHEY, CDR2 SVGEGT. The CDR3 is made up of 17 amino acids. CDR3 residues: CASSYEVAGQYQETQYF. DNA of the CDR3: TGTGCCAGCAGTTACGAGGTTGCAGGACAGTACCAAGAGACCCAGTACTTC.

This clonotype was picked up many times. This chain connects TRBV24-1 to TRBJ1-1, with 9 positions matching TRBD1. From germline, CDR1 is KGHDR and CDR2 SFDVKD. The V gene end was trimmed by 2 bases and the J gene end by 4 bases; junction bases not matched to a gene: 4. The CDR3 is 15 residues long. Here the CDR3 DNA reads TGTGCCACCAGTGATTCGACAGGGGGAGTCACTGAAGCTTTCTTT. Encoded protein: CATSDSTGGVTEAFF.

This clonotype was detected ten times or more. The CDR3 nucleotides are TGTGCCAGCACCGAGGGCTCCTACGAGCAGTACTTC. Protein sequence: CASTEGSYEQYF. The chain employs TRBV6-5 and TRBJ2-7; the D gene is possibly TRBD2 (5 bases). The CDR3 consists of 12 residues. Germline CDR1 and CDR2: MNHEY and SVGAGI. V shed 7 bases and J shed 0 bases, with 7 bases lying between them.

This clonotype was counted ten times or more. The V and J genes are TRBV5-1 and TRBJ2-5, with 14 nucleotides matching TRBD2. CDR3 size: 19 residues. V shed 0 bases, J shed 0 bases, and the junction held 7 bases outside the gene matches. The germline V gene has CDR1 SGHRS and CDR2 YFSETQ. The CDR3 here is CASSLAGLAGVFHQETQYF. The CDR3 DNA reads as TGCGCCAGCAGCTTGGCGGGACTAGCGGGAGTCTTCCACCAAGAGACCCAGTACTTC.

At least ten counts were recorded for this clonotype. The J gene is TRBJ1-5, the V gene TRBV11-2; D is unresolved. Trimming removed 2 bases at V and 7 bases at J, with 9 bases between. CDR3 size: 13 residues. The germline V gene has CDR1 SGHAT and CDR2 FQNNGV. The CDR3 region has the DNA TGTGCCAGCAGCTTAACGAGGGAACAGCCCCAGCATTTT. It specifies CASSLTREQPQHF.

Ten or more counts support this clonotype. This rearrangement joins TRBV24-1 to TRBJ2-2, with 9 positions matching TRBD1. The CDR3 has 16 amino acids. V shed 0 bases, J shed 6 bases, and the junction held 4 bases outside the gene matches. Germline CDR1 reads KGHDR; CDR2 reads SFDVKD. CDR3 bases: TGTGCCACCAGTGATTTGGGACAGGGGACGCCCGGGGAGCTGTTTTTT. As protein: CATSDLGQGTPGELFF.

This clonotype was detected ten times or more. The chain uses TRBV6-2 or TRBV6-3 and TRBJ2-7; TRBD1 or TRBD2 may be the D gene (5 bases each). Trimming pared 0 bases from V and 2 bases from J, leaving 20 bases between. The CDR3 is made up of 18 amino acids. Germline V gene data show CDR1 as MNHEY and CDR2 as SVGEGT. CDR3 region: CASSYSHGTFVAAYEQYF. The CDR3 coding sequence is TGTGCCAGCAGTTACTCCCACGGGACCTTCGTTGCGGCCTACGAGCAGTACTTC.

The sample holds many counts of this clonotype. The chain combines TRBV29-1 with TRBJ1-3, with 7 bases lining up with TRBD1. The CDR3 totals 19 residues. V shed 3 bases, J shed 1 base, and the junction held 18 bases outside the gene matches. In germline, CDR1 is SQVTM, CDR2 ANQGSEA. The CDR3 is CSVEAITPGTDPSGNTIYF. The CDR3 DNA is TGCAGCGTTGAGGCCATCACTCCCGGGACAGATCCTTCTGGAAACACCATATATTTT.

Many counts were recorded for this clonotype. The chain has TRBV6-5 and TRBJ2-6; no firm D call. This CDR3 region has 15 residues. Germline loops: CDR1 MNHEY, CDR2 SVGAGI. The germline V and J ends were trimmed by 4 bases and 0 bases, with 7 bases remaining between them. The DNA for the CDR3 is TGTGCCAGCAGTTCTCGAGACTCTGGGGCCAACGTCCTGACTTTC. Its protein product is CASSSRDSGANVLTF.